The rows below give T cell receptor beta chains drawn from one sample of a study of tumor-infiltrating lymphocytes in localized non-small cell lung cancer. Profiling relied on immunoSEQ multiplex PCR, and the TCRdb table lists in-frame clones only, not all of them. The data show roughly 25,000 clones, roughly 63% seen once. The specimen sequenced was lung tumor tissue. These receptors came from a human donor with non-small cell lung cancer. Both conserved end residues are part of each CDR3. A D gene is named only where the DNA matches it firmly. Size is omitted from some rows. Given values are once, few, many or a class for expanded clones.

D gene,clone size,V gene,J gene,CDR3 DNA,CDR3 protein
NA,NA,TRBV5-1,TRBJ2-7,TGCGCCAGCAGCTTAGAGGCAGGGCCGTCCTACGAGCAGTACTTC,CASSLEAGPSYEQYF
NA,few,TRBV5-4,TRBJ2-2,TGTGCCAGCAGCCGGCCGGGGACTCTGAACACCGGGGAGCTGTTTTTT,CASSRPGTLNTGELFF
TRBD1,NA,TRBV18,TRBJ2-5,TGTGCCAGCTCACCACCAGGGGGCGTCAAAAAGACCCAGTACTTC,CASSPPGGVKKTQYF
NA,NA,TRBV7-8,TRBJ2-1,TGTGCCAGCAGCTTGTCCCCTGGCTGGAATGAGCAGTTCTTC,CASSLSPGWNEQFF
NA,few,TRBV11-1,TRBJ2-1,TGTGCCAGCAGCTTAGATGCGAGTCGGGCCTACAATGAGCAGTTCTTC,CASSLDASRAYNEQFF
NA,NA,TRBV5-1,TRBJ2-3,TGCGCCAGCAGCTTGGGGGACGAATCAGATACGCAGTATTTT,CASSLGDESDTQYF
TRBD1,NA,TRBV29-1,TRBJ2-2,TGCAGCGTACGATCCCCGGGACAGCTCACCGGGGAGCTGTTTTTT,CSVRSPGQLTGELFF
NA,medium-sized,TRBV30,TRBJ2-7,TGTGCCTGGAGTGGAGGGGGGCGTGTACCTTACGAGCAGTACTTC,CAWSGGGRVPYEQYF
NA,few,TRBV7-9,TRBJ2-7,TGTGCCAGCAGCCACCTCCGGGGCACGCTAACCTACGAGCAGTACTTC,CASSHLRGTLTYEQYF
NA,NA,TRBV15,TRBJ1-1,TGTGCCACCAGCAGTTGGTTGGGAGCGAAGAACACTGAAGCTTTCTTT,CATSSWLGAKNTEAFF
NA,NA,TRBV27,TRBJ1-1,TGTGCCAGCAGACCCCTCGGGGGCCGCACTGAAGCTTTCTTT,CASRPLGGRTEAFF
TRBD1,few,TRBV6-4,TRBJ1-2,TGTGCCAGCAGTGACCCCCATCGCCCGGACAGGGGCTACGGCTACACCTTC,CASSDPHRPDRGYGYTF
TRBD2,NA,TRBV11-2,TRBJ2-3,TGTGCCAGCAGCTACGGGGGGGCGGGAAAAGATACGCAGTATTTT,CASSYGGAGKDTQYF
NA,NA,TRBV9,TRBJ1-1,TGTGCCAGCAGCCCTGGAGAACGAGGGATGAACACTGAAGCTTTCTTT,CASSPGERGMNTEAFF
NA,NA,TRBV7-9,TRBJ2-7,TGTGCCAGCAGCTTGACAGGCCCCTACGAGCAGTACTTC,CASSLTGPYEQYF
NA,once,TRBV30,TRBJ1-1,TGTGCCTGGTCGGAGTTGAACACTGAAGCTTTCTTT,CAWSELNTEAFF
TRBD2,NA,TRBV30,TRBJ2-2,TGTGCCTGGGGGAGGGGCTTTGCGAACACCGGGGAGCTGTTTTTT,CAWGRGFANTGELFF
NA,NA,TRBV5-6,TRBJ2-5,TGTGCCAGCAGCTTGGATCCGGGACAAGAGACCCAGTACTTC,CASSLDPGQETQYF
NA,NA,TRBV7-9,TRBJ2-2,TGTGCCAGCAGCCCCGGGTCCTATACCGGGGAGCTGTTTTTT,CASSPGSYTGELFF
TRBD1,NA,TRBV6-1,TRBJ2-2,TGTGCCAGCAGTTCGGACAGGGTAGGGACCGGGGAGCTGTTTTTT,CASSSDRVGTGELFF
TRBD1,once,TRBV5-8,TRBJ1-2,TGTGCCAGCAGCCTAGGACAGGGCCCTGGCTACACCTTC,CASSLGQGPGYTF
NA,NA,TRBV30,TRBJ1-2,TGTGCCTGGGGACGGATCTATGGCTACACCTTC,CAWGRIYGYTF
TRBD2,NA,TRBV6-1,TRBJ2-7,TGTGCCAGCAGTGAAGGACTAGCGGGATCCTACGAGCAGTACTTC,CASSEGLAGSYEQYF
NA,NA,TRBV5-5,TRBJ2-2,TGTGCCAGCAGATGGAAGAGTTCGCAGGGGGAGCTGTTTTTT,CASRWKSSQGELFF
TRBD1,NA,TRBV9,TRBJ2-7,TGTGCCAGCAGCCTTACCGGGACAGACTACGAGCAGTACTTC,CASSLTGTDYEQYF
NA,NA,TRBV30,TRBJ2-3,TGTGCCTGGAGGGGACTTTGGGGCCTAGATACGCAGTATTTT,CAWRGLWGLDTQYF
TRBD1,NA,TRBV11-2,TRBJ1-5,TGTGCCAGCAGCGGAGGACAGGGTCTTAGCAATCAGCCCCAGCATTTT,CASSGGQGLSNQPQHF
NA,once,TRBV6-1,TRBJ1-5,TGTGCCAGCAGTGAAGCGCGGGTGGAGTTATATCAGCCCCAGCATTTT,CASSEARVELYQPQHF
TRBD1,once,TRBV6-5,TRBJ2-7,TGTGCCAGCAGAACCGGACAGGGTGGCGAGCAGTACTTC,CASRTGQGGEQYF
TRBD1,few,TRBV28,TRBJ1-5,TGTGCCAGCAGGTACAGGGGAGATAATCAGCCCCAGCATTTT,CASRYRGDNQPQHF
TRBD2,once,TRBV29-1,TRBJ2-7,TGCAGCGTCCGGGGGACTAGCTCCTACGAGCAGTACTTC,CSVRGTSSYEQYF
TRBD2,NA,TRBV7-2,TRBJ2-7,TGTGCCAGCAGCTTAACCGGGACTAGGAGCCACGAGCAGTACTTC,CASSLTGTRSHEQYF
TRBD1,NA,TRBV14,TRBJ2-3,TGTGCCAGCAGCCGAAACAGGGGAGATACGCAGTATTTT,CASSRNRGDTQYF
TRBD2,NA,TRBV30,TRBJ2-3,TGTGCCTGGAGTCCTCGACTAGCGGGAGGAGGGGGCACAGATACGCAGTATTTT,CAWSPRLAGGGGTDTQYF
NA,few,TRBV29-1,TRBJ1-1,TGCAGCGTTGTGGCCTCGAACACTGAAGCTTTCTTT,CSVVASNTEAFF
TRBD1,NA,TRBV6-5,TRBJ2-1,TGTGCCAGCAGTTACTATCAACAGGGGGCGGGCAATGAGCAGTTCTTC,CASSYYQQGAGNEQFF
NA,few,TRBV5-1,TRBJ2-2,TGCGCCAGCAGCTTGGCCCTTTATAGGGAGCTGTTTTTT,CASSLALYRELFF
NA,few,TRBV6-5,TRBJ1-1,TGTGCCAGCAGTTACTCGAGGACCATGAACACTGAAGCTTTCTTT,CASSYSRTMNTEAFF
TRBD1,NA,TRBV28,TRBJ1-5,TGTGCCAGCATCCTCGACAGGGTAAATCAGCCCCAGCATTTT,CASILDRVNQPQHF
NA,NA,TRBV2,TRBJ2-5,TGTGCCAGCAGTTCGGGGACGGCGTACCAAGAGACCCAGTACTTC,CASSSGTAYQETQYF
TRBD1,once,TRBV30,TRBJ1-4,TGTGCCGGACCGGGACAGGGTGGACAAAAACTGTTTTTT,CAGPGQGGQKLFF
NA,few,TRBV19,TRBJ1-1,TGTGCCAGTAAGTCGGAGAATGTGGGGGGCACTGAAGCTTTCTTT,CASKSENVGGTEAFF
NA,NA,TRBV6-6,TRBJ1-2,TGTGCCAGCAGTTACTCGGAGGGGGTGCGCTACACCTTC,CASSYSEGVRYTF
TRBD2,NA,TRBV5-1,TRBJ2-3,TGCGCCAGCAGCTTGGAAAACCTAGCGGGAGGCTTGACAGATACGCAGTATTTT,CASSLENLAGGLTDTQYF
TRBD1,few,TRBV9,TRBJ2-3,TGTGCCAGCAGCCAAGTAGGGGGCCTCACAGATACGCAGTATTTT,CASSQVGGLTDTQYF
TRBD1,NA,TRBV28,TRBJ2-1,TGTGCCAGCAGTTTCCTACCGGGACAGGGGCCTAGGTATGAGCAGTTCTTC,CASSFLPGQGPRYEQFF
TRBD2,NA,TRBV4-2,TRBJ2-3,TGTGCCAGCAGCCAAGAGCTAGCGGGAGTCGGAGATACGCAGTATTTT,CASSQELAGVGDTQYF
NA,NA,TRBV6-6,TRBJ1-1,TGTGCCAGCAGTCCCCGGGACGCACGGAACACTGAAGCTTTCTTT,CASSPRDARNTEAFF